The clone carrying this T cell receptor beta chain was detected a few times. Clones were read by immunoSEQ multiplex PCR, and TCRdb kept only the in-frame ones, dropping some. The sample includes about 310,000 clones, approximately 89% seen only once; the top ten take 9.5%. The CDR3 is 14 residues long. Germline loops: CDR1 LNHDA, CDR2 SQIVND (reference sequence). Trimming removed 9 bases from V and 0 bases from J; junction bases left unmatched: 7. The source of the sample is a study of blood T cell repertoires in COVID-19. This clonotype was sampled from a woman between 35 and 50 years old who had recovered from COVID-19. Material for sequencing was PBMCs or T cells enriched from blood (not recorded which). The chain links TRBV19 to TRBJ1-1; 7 positions agree with TRBD1. Here the CDR3 DNA reads TGTGCCAGCGAAGGGGGCCAAGTGAACACTGAAGCTTTCTTT. It translates to CASEGGQVNTEAFF.